These 18 T cell receptor beta chains originate from one sample sequenced in a study of PD-1 blockade in classical Hodgkin lymphoma. Following autologous stem cell transplantation, relapse occurred in every patient, and exposure to brentuximab vedotin varied. Measured with immunoSEQ multiplex PCR; TCRdb has only the in-frame clones, and not every one. This table has fewer than 20,000 clones, 75% to 90% appearing once. The source material was peripheral blood mononuclear cells (PBMCs), sampled at baseline. Receptors were obtained from a human donor with classical Hodgkin lymphoma.

The rearrangement uses TRBV5-1 and TRBJ2-7, with 7 bases that match TRBD1. The V and J ends lost 1 base and 5 bases, in that order; junction bases with no gene match: 6. The germline CDR1 and CDR2 sequences are SGHRS and YFSETQ. This CDR3 comprises 14 residues. In DNA form, the CDR3 reads TGCGCCAGCAGCTTGCGACAGGGTAACGACGAGCAGTACTTC. It translates to CASSLRQGNDEQYF.

The table lists this clone with a few counts. The chain carries TRBV4-2 and TRBJ2-3; D unclear. This CDR3 is built from 18 residues. Looked up from germline, CDR1 is LGHNA and CDR2 is YNFKEQ. Between the trimmed V and J ends, which lost 4 bases and 2 bases, there was a span of 22 bases. In nucleotides, the CDR3 is TGTGCCAGCAGCCCCGTGATCCAAGACCTACTCCTCACAGATACGCAGTATTTT. Translating it yields CASSPVIQDLLLTDTQYF.

V and J are TRBV11-3 and TRBJ2-3; D gene ambiguous. The CDR3 totals 16 residues. V was clipped by 0 bases and J by 3 bases, with 13 bases between them. Germline V gene lookup returns CDR1 SGHNT and CDR2 YENEEA. CDR3 in DNA: TGTGCCAGCAGCTTAGATTTACTTGACGGGACAGATACGCAGTATTTT. It codes for CASSLDLLDGTDTQYF.

Only a few counts were recorded for this clone. The chain carries TRBV29-1 and TRBJ1-1; no reliable D call. This CDR3 has 14 residues. V shed 5 bases and J shed 0 bases, with 13 bases lying between them. The germline V gene has CDR1 SQVTM and CDR2 ANQGSEA. CDR3 DNA: TGCAGCGTTTGGGTTAACAGCCTGAACACTGAAGCTTTCTTT. Its translation is CSVWVNSLNTEAFF.

The V call is TRBV4-1, the J call TRBJ2-7; 9 positions match TRBD1. Unmatched junction bases numbered 10, after V lost 6 bases and J lost 1 base. The CDR3 totals 16 residues. Germline V gene sequence: CDR1 MGHRA, CDR2 YSYEKL. In DNA form, the CDR3 reads TGCGCCAGCAGTCATAGAATAGGACAGGGGTCCTACGAGCAGTACTTC. Protein product: CASSHRIGQGSYEQYF.

V gene TRBV15 combines with J gene TRBJ2-3; TRBD1 aligns across 8 bases. This CDR3 is built from 15 residues. Germline V CDR1 and CDR2: LNHNV, YYDKDF (reference sequence). Germline trimming cut 0 bases from V and 3 bases from J; bases unmatched to any gene: 2. As DNA, the CDR3 is TGTGCCACCAGCAGAGATGGACAGGGAACAGATACGCAGTATTTT. This sequence encodes CATSRDGQGTDTQYF.

This chain connects TRBV5-1 to TRBJ2-3, with 11 bases fitting TRBD2. The V gene end was trimmed by 4 bases and the J gene end by 2 bases; junction bases not matched to a gene: 9. The CDR3 is 17 amino acids. The germline gives CDR1 SGHRS, CDR2 YFSETQ. The DNA of the CDR3 is TGCGCCAGCAGCCCAATTACTAGCGGGAGATACACAGATACGCAGTATTTT. Translation: CASSPITSGRYTDTQYF.

CDR3 DNA: TGTGCCAGCATGATTCAGGGGACCAAAAACATTCAGTACTTC. Translation gives CASMIQGTKNIQYF. The J gene is TRBJ2-4, the V gene TRBV6-1, with D possibly TRBD1 on 6 matching bases. The CDR3 sequence is 14 residues long. Trimming pared 7 bases from V and 2 bases from J, leaving 12 bases between. Germline V gene sequence: CDR1 MNHNS, CDR2 SASEGT.

This clone was observed a single time. The rearrangement joins TRBV28 to TRBJ2-3, with 10 bases that match TRBD2. CDR1 is MDHEN and CDR2 is SYDVKM in the germline V gene. This CDR3 is 16 amino acids long. After removal of 2 bases from V and 2 bases from J, the junction contained 4 bases not matched to a gene. CDR3 sequence reads: CASSLGLAGDTDTQYF. In nucleotides, the CDR3 is TGTGCCAGCAGTTTAGGTCTAGCGGGAGACACAGATACGCAGTATTTT.

V gene TRBV2 combines with J gene TRBJ2-5, with D unclear. V was pared by 1 base and J by 1 base, with 7 bases between. The CDR3 spans 14 residues. The germline CDR1 and CDR2 sequences are SNHLY and FYNNEI. The CDR3 reads CASSEVATQETQYF. CDR3 DNA: TGTGCCAGCAGTGAAGTAGCCACCCAAGAGACCCAGTACTTC. Together with reference TRBV2 and TRBJ2-5, the CDR3 gives the full variable domain: EPEVTQTPSHQVTQMGQEVILRCVPISNHLYFYWYRQILGQKVEFLVSFYNNEISEKSEIFDDQFSVERPDGSNFTLKIRSTKLEDSAMYFCASSEVATQETQYFGPGTRLLVL.

The chain employs TRBV9 and TRBJ2-7; 9 nucleotides agree with TRBD1. Per germline, CDR1 SGDLS and CDR2 YYNGEE. Trimming took 4 bases from V and 0 from J; bases not matched to a gene: 14. This CDR3 comprises 18 residues. This chain's CDR3 is CASSPKPPGQGLSYEQYF. CDR3 sequence (DNA): TGTGCCAGCAGCCCCAAGCCTCCGGGACAGGGCCTCTCCTACGAGCAGTACTTC.

This clone came up once. The chain combines TRBV11-3 with TRBJ2-7; D may be TRBD2 (6 bases). The CDR3 sequence is 16 residues long. Trimming removed 0 bases at V and 3 bases at J, with 15 bases between. CDR1 is SGHNT, CDR2 YENEEA, per germline. CDR3 DNA sequence: TGTGCCAGCAGCTTAGATCGGGGAAGACTAGACTACGAGCAGTACTTC. It yields the protein CASSLDRGRLDYEQYF.

The CDR3 nucleotides are TGTGCCAGCAGTGGGAAATGGGTCCTGGGCTACGAGCAGTACTTC. As protein: CASSGKWVLGYEQYF. The chain is built from TRBV6-5 and TRBJ2-7; no clear D. CDR1 MNHEY and CDR2 SVGAGI come from the germline V gene. V lost 5 bases and J 3 bases, leaving 17 bases between the germline ends. The CDR3 length is 15 residues.

This chain links TRBV19 with TRBJ2-2; maybe TRBD1 (5 bases). The germline CDR1 and CDR2 sequences are LNHDA and SQIVND (reference sequence). Trimming shortened V by 7 bases and J by 2 bases, and 17 bases separated the two germline ends. This CDR3 comprises 16 residues. The CDR3 DNA sequence: TGTGCCAGTACCATTTCCTCGGACATAAACACCGGGGAGCTGTTTTTT. It specifies CASTISSDINTGELFF.

The rearrangement joins TRBV21-1 to TRBJ2-1; whether TRBD1, the table's D call, matches the DNA was not checked. TRBV21-1 is shown as a pseudogene. This CDR3 region has 11 residues. CDR3 nucleotide sequence: TGTGCCAGCAAGGGACAGTCGAAGCAGTTCTTC. As protein: CASKGQSKQFF.

The chain is built from TRBV18 and TRBJ2-7; possibly TRBD1 for D (5 bases). Germline V gives CDR1 KGHSH, CDR2 LQKENI. The V end lost 4 bases, the J end lost 0 bases, and 16 bases lay between the germline ends. This CDR3 is built from 16 residues. The CDR3 protein is CASSLPTGRSSYEQYF. CDR3 nucleotides: TGTGCCAGCTCACTTCCCACAGGTCGGAGCTCCTACGAGCAGTACTTC.

The chain has TRBV11-2 and TRBJ2-7, with D perhaps being TRBD1 or TRBD2 (5 bases each). CDR1 is SGHAT and CDR2 is FQNNGV in the germline V gene. Deletions cut 6 bases from V and 2 bases from J, with 20 bases between. This CDR3 is built from 16 residues. The DNA of the CDR3 is TGTGCCAGCAGAAGCTTACCGGGACCCAAAACCTACGAGCAGTACTTC. Translated: CASRSLPGPKTYEQYF.

The chain is built from TRBV6-1 and TRBJ2-1; a weak D match, TRBD2 (6 bases). The CDR3 spans 14 residues. Per the germline V gene, CDR1 is MNHNS and CDR2 is SASEGT. V was trimmed by 6 bases and J by 3 bases, leaving 12 bases between them. The CDR3 DNA reads TGTGCCAGCAGACCGGGAGTCTTCTACAATGAGCAGTTCTTC. It specifies CASRPGVFYNEQFF.